This is a list of T cell receptor beta chains from one sample in a study of blood T cell repertoires in COVID-19. Sequencing was performed with immunoSEQ multiplex PCR; in TCRdb, only in-frame clones are kept and a portion is missing. The sample consists of 150,000 to 200,000 clones, around 82% of them appearing once. Sequences were obtained from PBMCs or T cells enriched from blood (not recorded which). The receptors shown here come from a woman aged 55-69 years with acute COVID-19. Each CDR3 is given with its conserved first and last residue. D genes are given only for firm matches. Size tells how often a clone was seen (once, few, many) or the class of an expanded clone, and some rows leave it out.

>-|-|TRBV24-1|TRBJ1-5
TGTGCCACCAGTGACGACTCTTGGGGGCGATGGGATCAGCCCCAGCATTTT
CATSDDSWGRWDQPQHF
>-|-|TRBV28|TRBJ1-5
TGTGCCAGCAGTTTATTCGTCCAGGGTGTAGGTAAGCCCCAGCATTTT
CASSLFVQGVGKPQHF
>TRBD1|-|TRBV5-1|TRBJ1-1
TGCGCCAGCAGCTTAGATCCAGGGGGCGGGACTGAAGCTTTCTTT
CASSLDPGGGTEAFF
>TRBD2|-|TRBV12-3/TRBV12-4|TRBJ2-4
TGTGCCAGCAGGGGGACTAGCAGCCTTCCCCGGTTC
CASRGTSSLPRF
>-|-|TRBV5-1|TRBJ2-5
TGCGCCAGCAGCTTGGGGACTGGCCAAGAGACCCAGTACTTC
CASSLGTGQETQYF
>-|-|TRBV7-9|TRBJ2-1
TGTGCCAGCAGCTTTACCGGGAGAGGGAAAAGGTATGAGCAGTTCTTC
CASSFTGRGKRYEQFF
>TRBD1|once|TRBV12-5|TRBJ1-1
TGTGCTAGTGGTCGTGGACAGGGGGCGGGGACTTTCTTT
CASGRGQGAGTFF
>TRBD1|-|TRBV7-2|TRBJ1-2
TGTGCCAGCAGCTCGACAGGGGTTGCTCCTTTCTATGGCTACACCTTC
CASSSTGVAPFYGYTF
>TRBD1|-|TRBV19|TRBJ1-5
TGTGCCAGTTATGACAGGGGAAAGATTCAGCCCCAGCATTTT
CASYDRGKIQPQHF
>-|-|TRBV6-2/TRBV6-3|TRBJ1-1
TGTGCCAGCAGTTACTCTCAGGGCAGGCCTGAAGCTTTCTTT
CASSYSQGRPEAFF
>-|-|TRBV7-2|TRBJ2-7
TGTGCCAGCAGCTTTTCCCGCGAGCAGTACTTC
CASSFSREQYF
>-|-|TRBV18|TRBJ2-5
TGTGCCAGCTCACCACGACAGGACAGTCAAGAGACCCAGTACTTC
CASSPRQDSQETQYF
>-|-|TRBV11-3|TRBJ2-7
TGTGCCAGCAGCTTAGGGGCAGGAGGCTGGTACGAGCAGTACTTC
CASSLGAGGWYEQYF
>-|few|TRBV3-1/TRBV3-2|TRBJ1-5
TGTGCCAGCAGCCAAGACAGGGATCAGCCCCAGCATTTT
CASSQDRDQPQHF
>TRBD2|-|TRBV19|TRBJ2-5
TGTGCCAGTAGTATTAGGGCACTAGCGGGGGGGCCTCCGGAGGAGGAGACCCAGTACTTC
CASSIRALAGGPPEEETQYF
>-|-|TRBV6-1|TRBJ1-5
TGTGCCAGCAGTGCGCCGACAGTCCGAAGACGCAATCAGCCCCAGCATTTT
CASSAPTVRRRNQPQHF
>-|-|TRBV18|TRBJ1-1
TGTGCCAGCTCACCAAGCGTTATAGTTATGAACACTGAAGCTTTCTTT
CASSPSVIVMNTEAFF
>-|once|TRBV27|TRBJ1-5
TGTGCCAGCAGTTTATCGTCCGGGGAGAGGAATCAGCCCCAGCATTTT
CASSLSSGERNQPQHF
>TRBD2|-|TRBV7-9|TRBJ2-1
TGTGCCATCCTTCGAGCTAGCGGGAGGCACAATGAGCAGTTCTTC
CAILRASGRHNEQFF
>TRBD1|-|TRBV6-5|TRBJ1-6
TGTGCCAGCAGTTACTCAGGGGACAGAGGTTCACCCCTCCACTTT
CASSYSGDRGSPLHF
>-|-|TRBV11-2|TRBJ1-1
TGTGCCGGTTTGACGGGATTGAACACTGAAGCTTTCTTT
CAGLTGLNTEAFF
>-|-|TRBV4-3|TRBJ1-2
TGCGCCAGCAGCCAAGGACAGGAAGGGTGGGCGGGCTACACCTTC
CASSQGQEGWAGYTF
>TRBD2|-|TRBV18|TRBJ2-1
TGTGCCAGCTCACCTGGACTAGCGGGGTACAATGAGCAGTTCTTC
CASSPGLAGYNEQFF
>-|-|TRBV7-9|TRBJ1-5
TGTGCCAGCAGCTTAGGAGGGACACCCAATCAGCCCCAGCATTTT
CASSLGGTPNQPQHF
>TRBD2|-|TRBV7-9|TRBJ2-1
TGTGCCAGCAGCTTAGTGCTAGCGGAGTACAATGAGCAGTTCTTC
CASSLVLAEYNEQFF
>-|-|TRBV28|TRBJ1-3
TGTGCCAGCAGTTTGCAGAACACCATATATTTT
CASSLQNTIYF
>-|-|TRBV7-6|TRBJ1-2
TGTGCCAGCAGCCCCGGGTGGGGACTGAACTATGGCTACACCTTC
CASSPGWGLNYGYTF
>TRBD2|-|TRBV2|TRBJ2-3
TGTGCCAGCCGAGCGGGGCGAGATACGCAGTATTTT
CASRAGRDTQYF
>TRBD1|-|TRBV4-3|TRBJ1-2
TGCGCCAGCTCGGACGCAGGGGGCATACGGGGCTACACCTTC
CASSDAGGIRGYTF
>-|-|TRBV19|TRBJ2-1
TGTGCCAGCGAGAGAGCGGACAGCTACAATGAGCAGTTCTTC
CASERADSYNEQFF
>-|-|TRBV3-1/TRBV3-2|TRBJ2-5
TGTGCCAGCAGCCAAGGGGGCCCGGCAAAAAGCCAAGAGACCCAGTACTTC
CASSQGGPAKSQETQYF
>-|-|TRBV2|TRBJ2-5
TGTGCCAGCACTGCCCACTGGGAGGAGACCCAGTACTTC
CASTAHWEETQYF
>-|-|TRBV4-1|TRBJ1-1
TGCGCCAGCAGCGATCAGGGGCGGTACACTGAAGCTTTCTTT
CASSDQGRYTEAFF
>TRBD1|-|TRBV11-3|TRBJ2-1
TGTGCCAGCAGCTTAGACGGGACAGGGGGATACAATGAGCAGTTCTTC
CASSLDGTGGYNEQFF
>-|-|TRBV7-6|TRBJ1-1
TGTGCCAGCAGCTTAGGGGGAGGCCTAGAAGCTTTCTTT
CASSLGGGLEAFF
>TRBD2|-|TRBV4-2|TRBJ2-1
TGTGCCAGCAGCCAAGATTTCAGCGGGGGATACAATGAGCAGTTCTTC
CASSQDFSGGYNEQFF
>-|-|TRBV6-9|TRBJ1-2
TGTGCCAGCAGTTCCGGAACGGGGATGGATGGCTACACCTTC
CASSSGTGMDGYTF
>-|-|TRBV27|TRBJ1-6
TGTGCCAGCACTCAGTTTTATAATTCACCCCTCCACTTT
CASTQFYNSPLHF
>-|-|TRBV28|TRBJ1-6
TGTGCCAGCAGGGGGGGTCCACCCCTCCACTTT
CASRGGPPLHF
>TRBD1|-|TRBV5-8|TRBJ2-5
TGTGCCAGCAGCTTGGCAGGACAGGGGTTTGAAACCCAGTACTTC
CASSLAGQGFETQYF
>-|-|TRBV5-6|TRBJ1-4
TGTGCCAGCAGCTTGGTCACCTCGGGAGAAAAACTGTTTTTT
CASSLVTSGEKLFF
>-|-|TRBV27|TRBJ2-1
TGTGCCAGCAGCTTTACTAGTCCCGTCAATGAGCAGTTCTTC
CASSFTSPVNEQFF
>-|-|TRBV29-1|TRBJ2-7
TGCAGCGTTTTCGACAGGGCGGGATACGAGCAGTACTTC
CSVFDRAGYEQYF
>TRBD1|-|TRBV9|TRBJ2-5
TGTGCCAGCAGCGTGGACAGGGAAGAGACCCAGTACTTC
CASSVDREETQYF
>-|-|TRBV2|TRBJ1-5
TGTGCCAGCAGGGCGGACTCAGCCCGCAATCAGCCCCAGCATTTT
CASRADSARNQPQHF
>-|-|TRBV2|TRBJ1-1
TGTGCCAGCTTCCAGGACATTCCGACGACTGAAGCTTTCTTT
CASFQDIPTTEAFF
>-|few|TRBV19|TRBJ1-5
TGTGCCAGTAGCCCACAGGGTTTCGGTCAGCCCCAGCATTTT
CASSPQGFGQPQHF
>TRBD1|-|TRBV27|TRBJ1-2
TGTGCCAGCAGTTTCCTCGGACCGGGACAGGGGGCTAACTATGGCTACACCTTC
CASSFLGPGQGANYGYTF